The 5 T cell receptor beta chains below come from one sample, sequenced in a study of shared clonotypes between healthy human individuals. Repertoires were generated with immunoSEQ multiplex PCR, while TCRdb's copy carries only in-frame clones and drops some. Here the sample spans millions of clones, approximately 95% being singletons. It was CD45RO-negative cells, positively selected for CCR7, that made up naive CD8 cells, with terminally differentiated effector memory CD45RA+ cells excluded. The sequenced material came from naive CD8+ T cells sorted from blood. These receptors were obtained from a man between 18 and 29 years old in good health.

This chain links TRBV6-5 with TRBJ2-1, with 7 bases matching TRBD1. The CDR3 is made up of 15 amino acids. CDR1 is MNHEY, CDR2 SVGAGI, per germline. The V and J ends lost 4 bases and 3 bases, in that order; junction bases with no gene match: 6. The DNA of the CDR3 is TGTGCCAGCAGTTTACAGGGGTGGGACTACAATGAGCAGTTCTTC. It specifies CASSLQGWDYNEQFF.

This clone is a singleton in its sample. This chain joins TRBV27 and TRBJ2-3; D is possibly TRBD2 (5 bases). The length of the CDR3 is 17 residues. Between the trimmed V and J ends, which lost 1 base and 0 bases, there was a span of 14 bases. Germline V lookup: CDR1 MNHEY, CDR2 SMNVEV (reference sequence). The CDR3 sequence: CASSLLPLALSTDTQYF. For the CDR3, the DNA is TGTGCCAGCAGTTTATTACCTCTAGCCCTCAGCACAGATACGCAGTATTTT.

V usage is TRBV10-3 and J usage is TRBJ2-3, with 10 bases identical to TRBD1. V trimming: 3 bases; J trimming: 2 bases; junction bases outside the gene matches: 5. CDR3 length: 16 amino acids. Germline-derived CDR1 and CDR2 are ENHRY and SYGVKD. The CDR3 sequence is CAISDPDRGHTDTQYF. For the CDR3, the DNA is TGTGCCATCAGTGATCCCGACAGGGGGCACACAGATACGCAGTATTTT.

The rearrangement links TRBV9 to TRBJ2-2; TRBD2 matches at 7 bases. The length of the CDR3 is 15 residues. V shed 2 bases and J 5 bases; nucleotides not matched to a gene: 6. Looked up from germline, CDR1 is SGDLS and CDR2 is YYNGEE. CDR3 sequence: CASSVSSGSTGELFF. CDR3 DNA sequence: TGTGCCAGCAGCGTCTCTAGCGGATCGACCGGGGAGCTGTTTTTT.

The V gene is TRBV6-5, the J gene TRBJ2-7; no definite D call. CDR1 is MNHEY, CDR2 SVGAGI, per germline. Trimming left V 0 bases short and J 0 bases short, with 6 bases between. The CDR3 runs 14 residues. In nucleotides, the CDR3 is TGTGCCAGCAGTTACTCAGGTGTCTCCTACGAGCAGTACTTC. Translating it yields CASSYSGVSYEQYF.